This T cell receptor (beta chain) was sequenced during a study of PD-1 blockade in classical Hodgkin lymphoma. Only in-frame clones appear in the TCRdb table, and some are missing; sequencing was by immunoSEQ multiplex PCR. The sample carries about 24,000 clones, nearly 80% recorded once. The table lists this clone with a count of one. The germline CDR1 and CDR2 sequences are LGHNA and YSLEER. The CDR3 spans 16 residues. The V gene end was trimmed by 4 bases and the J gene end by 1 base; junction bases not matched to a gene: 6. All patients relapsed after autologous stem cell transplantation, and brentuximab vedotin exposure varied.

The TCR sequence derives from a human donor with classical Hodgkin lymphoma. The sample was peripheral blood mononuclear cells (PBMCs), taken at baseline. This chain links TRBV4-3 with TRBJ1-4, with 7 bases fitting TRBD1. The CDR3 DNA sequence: TGCGCCAGCAGCCTGGACAGGCCCGGAACTAATGAAAAACTGTTTTTT. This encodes CASSLDRPGTNEKLFF.